This T cell receptor (beta chain) was documented in a study of CD8 T cells in ankylosing spondylitis (dated by TCRdb to the late 2010s). With respect to the entire study: To find TCR variants linked to disease, the study profiled T cell receptor beta repertoires in ankylosing spondylitis patients and healthy donors. In total, the full study cohort was made up of 110 or so healthy donors and 25 to 30 ankylosing spondylitis patients. Peripheral blood was sampled, and synovial fluid was additionally collected from ankylosing spondylitis patients.

Sequenced on an Illumina HiSeq 2500. Quantitative 5'-RACE with molecular barcodes was the method used to prepare the TCR beta libraries. The authors' analysis ran thus. To identify disease-linked TCR variants, a new computational method was used, one built on a probabilistic model of VDJ rearrangement. TCRdb's own reprocessing of the public reads used fastp at Q25 and MiXCR and kept productive beta chains. Every CDR3 protein is listed once, alongside the most common genes and DNA of its rows. Here the V and J calls rest on TCRdb's processing, not on the authors' analysis. Within this sample are approximately 300,000 distinct CDR3 sequences, with around 21% of them counted one time only. Clones ranked in the top ten supply 3.5% of the sample. This clonotype occurred a few times. The specificity of this receptor is unknown. Within one base of it there is no much larger clone, and no base qualities were kept.

Counted from cysteine to phenylalanine, this CDR3 has 17 amino acids. Kept here is only the CDR3 DNA, which spans 51 bases and is read in frame from base 1. Looking up the germline V gene (reference sequence) yields CDR1 DFQATT and CDR2 SNEGSKA. V trim: 0 bases; J trim: 0 bases; unmatched bases: 5. The research as a whole found: Blood from ankylosing spondylitis patients appeared to be characterized by a TCR beta motif made up of seven or eight highly homologous amino acid variants. The disease-linked clones showed a CD8+ phenotype and occurred at relatively low frequencies in peripheral blood. Significant enrichment of the disease-linked clones was reported in matched synovial fluid samples from ankylosing spondylitis patients. Some motif variants had previously been reported in the synovial fluid and blood of reactive arthritis patients, which suggests shared mechanisms of disease initiation.

This chain joins TRBV20-1 to TRBJ2-3; TRBD2 fits 11 bases in the junction. Sequencing was carried out using blood, either unsorted or a sorted T cell fraction (not recorded which). This receptor was obtained from a female donor with ankylosing spondylitis or in good health (not recorded which). DNA sequence: TGCAGTGCTAGAGATCCCCTAGCGGGAGGCAGCACAGATACGCAGTATTTT. Its protein reads: CSARDPLAGGSTDTQYF.